This TCR beta chain was captured by sequencing in a study of blood T cells in healthy people across ages. A second about 7 to 12 cycle PCR used barcoded and J-beta primers. Every molecule of cDNA carried a tag from a template-switch adaptor with 12 random nucleotides. TCRdb independently ran MiXCR on the 5' RACE reads; one entry per CDR3 protein. The sample holds hundreds of thousands of distinct CDR3 sequences; around 49% are singletons and the top ten take 10% to 15%. Points from the study as a whole: Estimated diversity that came from one million T cells was considered an underestimate.

The sample, roughly 9.1 milliliters of peripheral blood, was drawn from each donor. Of note for this clonotype: Its antigen is still unknown.

Germline V CDR1 and CDR2: SEHNR, FQNEAQ (reference sequence). Trimming shortened V by 3 bases and J by 2 bases, and 9 bases separated the two germline ends. This CDR3 has 14 amino acids. The sample taken for sequencing was blood. The rearrangement uses TRBV7-9 and TRBJ2-3; no clear D. This TCR derives from a man younger than 45 in good health. CDR3 amino acids: CASSFAMNTDTQYF. CDR3 DNA sequence: TGTGCCAGCAGCTTCGCCATGAACACAGATACGCAGTATTTT. The full variable domain, completed using reference TRBV7-9 and TRBJ2-3, is DTGVSQNPRHKITKRGQNVTFRCDPISEHNRLYWYRQTLGQGPEFLTYFQNEAQLEKSRLLSDRFSAERPKGSFSTLEIQRTEQGDSAMYLCASSFAMNTDTQYFGPGTRLTVL.